The 30 T cell receptor beta chains given below trace back to one sample, sequenced in a study of naive and memory T cell subsets. Amplification of ligated cDNA took four PCR rounds with SP2 and nested alpha and beta constant primers. TCRdb independently ran MiXCR on the 5' RACE reads; one entry per CDR3 protein. Of about 60,000 distinct CDR3 sequences in the sample, under 10% are singletons; the top ten hold 19%. A UMI-containing oligonucleotide was joined by 3' ligation to the TCR cDNA template. These receptors were taken from a female donor in good health.

This clonotype was observed many times. The rearrangement uses TRBV27 and TRBJ1-2; no clear D gene. The CDR3 loop spans 11 amino acids. Germline values: CDR1 MNHEY, CDR2 SMNVEV (reference sequence). V gave up 3 bases and J gave up 2 bases, with 1 base separating them. This CDR3 is CASSFNYGYTF. For the CDR3, the DNA is TGTGCCAGCAGTTTCAACTATGGCTACACCTTC.

The table lists this clonotype with a few counts. The CDR3 nucleotides read TGTGCCAGCAGTTCGCATGGTAGGGTGGACACTGAAGCTTTCTTT. This codes for CASSSHGRVDTEAFF. V usage is TRBV28 and J usage is TRBJ1-1; no definite D call. The CDR3 sequence is 15 residues long. V was clipped by 4 bases and J by 3 bases, with 15 bases between them. The V gene's germline CDR1 is MDHEN and CDR2 SYDVKM. Together with reference TRBV28 and TRBJ1-1, the CDR3 gives the full variable domain: DVKVTQSSRYLVKRTGEKVFLECVQDMDHENMFWYRQDPGLGLRLIYFSYDVKMKEKGDIPEGYSVSREKKERFSLILESASTNQTSMYLCASSSHGRVDTEAFFGQGTRLTVV.

This clonotype has at least ten counts. CDR3 DNA sequence: TGTGCCAGCAGCCCTCTAGCGGGAGGGCATGAGCAGTTCTTC. It codes for CASSPLAGGHEQFF. The rearrangement joins TRBV28 to TRBJ2-1, with 12 positions matching TRBD2. V was pared by 6 bases and J by 8 bases, with 5 bases of the junction left unmatched. CDR1 is MDHEN and CDR2 is SYDVKM in the germline V gene. The CDR3 totals 14 residues.

The chain couples TRBV6-2 or TRBV6-3 to TRBJ2-7; 11 bases are a match to TRBD2. The germline V gene has CDR1 MNHEY and CDR2 SVGEGT. V trimming: 2 bases; J trimming: 2 bases; junction bases outside the gene matches: 2. There are 15 residues in the CDR3. CDR3 amino acids: CASSYASGRPYEQYF. CDR3 bases: TGTGCCAGCAGTTACGCTAGCGGGAGGCCCTACGAGCAGTACTTC.

This clonotype turned up a few times. The CDR3 protein is CSASPRVGRVAYEQYF. DNA for the CDR3: TGCAGTGCTTCTCCCCGGGTCGGGAGGGTCGCCTACGAGCAGTACTTC. J is TRBJ2-7 and V is TRBV20-1; 8 bases align to TRBD2. CDR3 length: 16 residues. Trimming cost V 5 bases and J 2 bases; bases outside gene matches: 14. Per germline, CDR1 DFQATT and CDR2 SNEGSKA (reference sequence).

This clonotype was counted between two and nine times. This chain connects TRBV7-9 to TRBJ1-5; D possibly corresponds to TRBD1 (5 bases). V was trimmed by 3 bases and J by 0 bases, leaving 18 bases between them. The CDR3 is 18 amino acids. The V gene's germline CDR1 is SEHNR and CDR2 FQNEAQ (reference sequence). CDR3 sequence reads: CASSLSGDSSDSNQPQHF. The CDR3 DNA is TGTGCCAGCAGCTTGTCGGGCGACAGCTCAGATAGCAATCAGCCCCAGCATTTT.

CDR3 bases: TGTGCCAGCAGTCCAAGTTCATGGCGGGCTAGCTCCTACAATGAGCAGTTCTTC. This gives the protein CASSPSSWRASSYNEQFF. The V gene is TRBV2, the J gene TRBJ2-1; perhaps TRBD2 as D (5 bases). V lost 5 bases to trimming and J lost 0 bases, with 20 bases between them. From germline, CDR1 is SNHLY and CDR2 FYNNEI. The CDR3 runs to 18 residues.

This clonotype showed up just a few times. The gene calls are TRBV19 and TRBJ2-2; perhaps TRBD2 as D (6 bases). This CDR3 has 13 amino acids. The V gene's germline CDR1 is LNHDA and CDR2 SQIVND (reference sequence). Trimming left V 8 bases short and J 4 bases short, with 11 bases between. CDR3 amino acids: CASAGQLTGELFF. The CDR3 DNA sequence: TGTGCCAGTGCGGGGCAGCTCACCGGGGAGCTGTTTTTT.

This clonotype was recorded a few times. The V and J genes are TRBV19 and TRBJ1-5; D not certain. V was pared by 3 bases and J by 4 bases, with 13 bases between. This CDR3 has 15 amino acids. CDR1 and CDR2 (germline): LNHDA, SQIVND (reference sequence). The CDR3 DNA reads TGTGCCAGTAGTATGGGCAGGAGTGGAAATCAGCCCCAGCATTTT. Translation: CASSMGRSGNQPQHF.

This clonotype qualifies as medium-sized. The V and J genes are TRBV3-1 and TRBJ2-5; D gene unclear. V was clipped by 3 bases and J by 1 base, with 3 bases between them. Germline lookup yields CDR1 LGHDT and CDR2 YNNKEL (reference sequence). The CDR3 loop spans 12 amino acids. The CDR3, as DNA: TGTGCCAGCAGCCAGAGCCAAGAGACCCAGTACTTC. Protein product: CASSQSQETQYF.

This clonotype appeared a few times. The V gene is TRBV19, the J gene TRBJ1-5, with D unresolved. V shed 8 bases and J shed 6 bases, with 14 bases lying between them. Germline loops: CDR1 LNHDA, CDR2 SQIVND (reference sequence). The CDR3 length is 13 residues. The CDR3 coding sequence is TGTGCCAGTTGTGGAATGGTTTCTCAGCCCCAGCATTTT. It translates to CASCGMVSQPQHF.

V is TRBV5-1 and J is TRBJ2-5; the match to TRBD2 covers 9 bases. The CDR3 has 16 residues. The J segment lost 5 bases and the V segment lost 0 bases, leaving 8 bases of the junction unmatched. Germline V CDR1 and CDR2: SGHRS, YFSETQ. The CDR3 loop reads CASSLESGGLAETQYF. As DNA, the CDR3 is TGCGCCAGCAGCTTGGAGAGCGGGGGGCTCGCCGAGACCCAGTACTTC.

This clonotype came up a few times. V usage is TRBV6-5 and J usage is TRBJ1-5; perhaps TRBD1 as D (5 bases). Trimming removed 2 bases at V and 2 bases at J, with 7 bases between. This CDR3 is 14 amino acids long. Looked up from germline, CDR1 is MNHEY and CDR2 is SVGAGI. The CDR3 DNA reads TGTGCCAGCAGTTACGGGACGGGCAATCAGCCCCAGCATTTT. This translates into CASSYGTGNQPQHF.

The sample holds many counts of this clonotype. The chain joins TRBV28 to TRBJ1-6; weak D call: TRBD1 (5 bases). With 2 bases removed from V and 5 bases from J, the gap between germline ends came to 13 bases. The CDR3 loop spans 16 amino acids. CDR1 and CDR2 from the germline V gene are MDHEN and SYDVKM. The CDR3 region has the DNA TGTGCCAGCAGTTTACGGCAGGGCGGCCATAATTCACCCCTCCACTTT. Amino acid sequence: CASSLRQGGHNSPLHF.

This clonotype was seen a few times. The chain is built from TRBV20-1 and TRBJ2-1, with unresolved D. The V and J ends lost 0 bases and 6 bases respectively, with 9 bases between them. Per the germline V gene, CDR1 is DFQATT and CDR2 is SNEGSKA (reference sequence). This CDR3 spans 13 amino acids. The CDR3 DNA is TGCAGTGCTAGAGATAGCAGAAGCAATGAGCAGTTCTTC. It codes for CSARDSRSNEQFF.

This clonotype was counted between two and nine times. The gene calls are TRBV5-4 and TRBJ2-1, with 7 nucleotides matching TRBD1. J gave up 3 bases and V 3 bases, and 15 bases lay outside the gene matches. Germline V gives CDR1 SGHNT, CDR2 YYREEE (reference sequence). This CDR3 is 18 amino acids long. CDR3 residues: CASSSQGEGATHYNEQFF. The CDR3 DNA reads as TGTGCCAGCAGCTCCCAAGGAGAGGGGGCGACCCACTACAATGAGCAGTTCTTC. The full variable domain, completed using reference TRBV5-4 and TRBJ2-1, is ETGVTQSPTHLIKTRGQQVTLRCSSQSGHNTVSWYQQALGQGPQFIFQYYREEENGRGNFPPRFSGLQFPNYSSELNVNALELDDSALYLCASSSQGEGATHYNEQFFGPGTRLTVL.

J is TRBJ2-5 and V is TRBV27; D not certain. Trimming left V 1 base short and J 0 bases short, with 6 bases between. Germline V lookup: CDR1 MNHEY, CDR2 SMNVEV (reference sequence). This CDR3 region has 14 residues. The CDR3 loop is CASSLFPNQETQYF. CDR3 sequence (DNA): TGTGCCAGCAGTTTATTTCCCAACCAAGAGACCCAGTACTTC.

This clonotype was picked up a small number of times. The J gene is TRBJ1-6, the V gene TRBV20-1, with TRBD1 matching 7 bases. Germline V gene sequence: CDR1 DFQATT, CDR2 SNEGSKA (reference sequence). V shed 1 base and J 3 bases; nucleotides not matched to a gene: 6. There are 16 residues in the CDR3. CDR3 nucleotides: TGCAGTGCTAGAGCGTCAAGACAGGGCTATAATTCACCCCTCCACTTT. Translated, it gives CSARASRQGYNSPLHF.

V and J are TRBV6-4 and TRBJ2-1; 13 nucleotides match TRBD2. CDR1 and CDR2 from the germline V gene are MRHNA and SNTAGT. The V and J ends lost 2 bases and 6 bases, in that order; junction bases with no gene match: 1. The CDR3 runs 15 residues. In DNA, the CDR3 is TGTGCCAGCAGTGACACTAGCGGGGGGGCCAATGAGCAGTTCTTC. This encodes CASSDTSGGANEQFF.

Only a few counts were recorded for this clonotype. V usage is TRBV12-3 or TRBV12-4 and J usage is TRBJ2-7; TRBD1 matches at 7 bases. V trimming: 3 bases; J trimming: 2 bases; junction bases outside the gene matches: 4. This CDR3 spans 14 amino acids. CDR3 loop: CASSFDRATYEQYF. The CDR3 DNA sequence: TGTGCCAGCAGTTTTGACAGGGCCACCTACGAGCAGTACTTC.

This clonotype was detected many times. The chain joins TRBV5-4 to TRBJ1-1, with D perhaps TRBD1 (5 bases). Deletions cut 1 base from V and 5 bases from J, with 21 bases between. The CDR3 extends over 17 amino acids. The V gene's germline CDR1 is SGHNT and CDR2 YYREEE (reference sequence). The CDR3 loop is CASSLRGEGTRRTEAFF. The CDR3 DNA is TGTGCCAGCAGCTTGAGGGGAGAGGGAACAAGAAGGACTGAAGCTTTCTTT. The variable domain in full, completed from reference TRBV5-4 and TRBJ1-1, reads ETGVTQSPTHLIKTRGQQVTLRCSSQSGHNTVSWYQQALGQGPQFIFQYYREEENGRGNFPPRFSGLQFPNYSSELNVNALELDDSALYLCASSLRGEGTRRTEAFFGQGTRLTVV.

This clonotype appeared once. CDR3: CASSLQGAGELFF. In nucleotides, the CDR3 is TGTGCCAGTAGTTTACAGGGGGCCGGGGAGCTGTTTTTT. This chain connects TRBV19 to TRBJ2-2; TRBD1 matches 8 bases. CDR1 LNHDA and CDR2 SQIVND come from the germline V gene (reference sequence). After removal of 5 bases from V and 6 bases from J, the junction contained 2 bases not matched to a gene. This CDR3 comprises 13 residues. The whole variable domain, filled in from reference TRBV19 and TRBJ2-2, reads DGGITQSPKYLFRKEGQNVTLSCEQNLNHDAMYWYRQDPGQGLRLIYYSQIVNDFQKGDIAEGYSVSREKKESFPLTVTSAQKNPTAFYLCASSLQGAGELFFGEGSRLTVL.

Many counts were recorded for this clonotype. This chain joins TRBV7-2 and TRBJ1-1; no firm D call. Germline CDR1 reads SGHTA; CDR2 reads FQGNSA. This CDR3 region has 13 residues. The ends were cut back, 5 bases at V and 10 bases at J, with 17 bases in the middle. In DNA, the CDR3 is TGTGCCAGCAGCAGAGAGGACCGTGGGATAGCTTTCTTT. This encodes CASSREDRGIAFF. Full variable domain (missing parts from reference TRBV7-2 and TRBJ1-1): GAGVSQSPSNKVTEKGKDVELRCDPISGHTALYWYRQSLGQGLEFLIYFQGNSAPDKSGLPSDRFSAERTGGSVSTLTIQRTQQEDSAVYLCASSREDRGIAFFGQGTRLTVV.

This clonotype was seen ten or more times. The chain employs TRBV2 and TRBJ1-1; D ambiguous. Germline CDR1 is SNHLY and CDR2 is FYNNEI. Trimming took off 2 bases at V and 11 bases at J, with 18 bases between the two ends. CDR3 size: 14 residues. The CDR3 is CASSESQLPGRAFF. The DNA of the CDR3 is TGTGCCAGCAGTGAAAGTCAGCTCCCGGGGAGGGCTTTCTTT.

This clonotype was recorded once. The V call is TRBV29-1, the J call TRBJ2-7, with 13 nucleotides matching TRBD2. This CDR3 contains 14 residues. CDR1 is SQVTM, CDR2 ANQGSEA, per germline. V lost 8 bases to trimming and J lost 4 bases; unmatched junction nucleotides: 8. CDR3 sequence reads: CSTLGLAGSYEQYF. CDR3 nucleotide sequence: TGCAGCACACTGGGACTAGCGGGATCTTACGAGCAGTACTTC.

The V and J genes are TRBV28 and TRBJ2-4, with D maybe TRBD2 (6 bases). Trimming removed 3 bases at V and 1 base at J, with 16 bases between. Germline CDR1 is MDHEN and CDR2 is SYDVKM. The CDR3 covers 17 residues. The CDR3 region is CASSFNRGNFAKNIQYF. The CDR3 bases are TGTGCCAGCAGTTTTAACCGCGGGAATTTCGCCAAAAACATTCAGTACTTC.

This clonotype has only a few counts. The chain recombines TRBV7-9 with TRBJ2-1, with D possibly being TRBD1 (5 bases). The CDR3 extends over 17 amino acids. Per the germline V gene, CDR1 is SEHNR and CDR2 is FQNEAQ (reference sequence). V lost 1 base to trimming and J lost 5 bases, with 18 bases between them. The chain's CDR3 is CASSLVVGRQINNEQFF. The CDR3 DNA reads as TGTGCCAGCAGCTTAGTAGTGGGCCGACAGATTAACAATGAGCAGTTCTTC.

This clonotype occurred many times. The chain has TRBV18 and TRBJ1-1; 9 positions match TRBD1. This CDR3 region has 16 residues. Germline-derived CDR1 and CDR2 are KGHSH and LQKENI. V was pared by 2 bases and J by 4 bases, with 8 bases of the junction left unmatched. The DNA of the CDR3 is TGTGCCAGCTCACCAGGACAGGGGAGAAGGACCACTGAAGCTTTCTTT. It encodes CASSPGQGRRTTEAFF.

The table lists this clonotype with many counts. This sequence joins TRBV18 and TRBJ1-4, with D unclear. V was pared by 6 bases and J by 4 bases, with 12 bases between. This CDR3 contains 14 residues. The germline V gene encodes CDR1 KGHSH and CDR2 LQKENI. The chain's CDR3 is CASSEGYSNEKLFF. The CDR3, as DNA: TGTGCCAGCTCTGAGGGCTACAGTAATGAAAAACTGTTTTTT.

This clonotype turned up a few times. The chain carries TRBV5-1 and TRBJ2-1; 10 bases line up with TRBD2. J was trimmed by 6 bases and V by 1 base; bases with no gene match: 7. CDR1 and CDR2 (germline): SGHRS, YFSETQ. The CDR3 covers 16 residues. CDR3 DNA sequence: TGCGCCAGCAGCTTGAGGACTAGCGGCCGGTCCAATGAGCAGTTCTTC. Its protein product is CASSLRTSGRSNEQFF.